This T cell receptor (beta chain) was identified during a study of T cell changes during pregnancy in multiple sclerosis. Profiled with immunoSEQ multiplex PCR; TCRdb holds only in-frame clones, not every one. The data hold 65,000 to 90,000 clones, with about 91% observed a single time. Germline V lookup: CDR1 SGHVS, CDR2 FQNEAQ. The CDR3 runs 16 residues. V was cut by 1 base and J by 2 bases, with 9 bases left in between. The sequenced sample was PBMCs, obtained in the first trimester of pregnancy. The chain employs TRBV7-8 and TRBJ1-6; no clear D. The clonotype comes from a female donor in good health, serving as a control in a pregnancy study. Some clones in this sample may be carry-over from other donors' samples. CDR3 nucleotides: TGTGCCAGCAGCTTAGAGGTTGGGCCCTATAATTCACCCCTCCACTTT. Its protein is CASSLEVGPYNSPLHF.